The clone carrying this T cell receptor (beta chain) was seen at least ten times. This sample is drawn from a study of neurological immune-mediated disorders. From 2 million PBMCs stored at -80 C, the unsorted libraries were generated. Per sequencing run, 15-18 subjects together gave over 160 million TCR-beta sequences. Via MiXCR, TCRdb re-called the 5' RACE reads, giving one row per CDR3 protein. The data show 30,000 to 40,000 distinct CDR3 sequences, 6% to 8.5% seen once. This sequence was found in a woman in her thirties or forties in good health. Material for sequencing was PBMCs.

In nucleotides, the CDR3 is TGCAGTGCTGGGCTTGGACAGGGTAGTACAGATACGCAGTATTTT. It is translated as CSAGLGQGSTDTQYF. This chain uses TRBV20-1 with TRBJ2-3, with 8 nucleotides matching TRBD1. Germline values: CDR1 DFQATT, CDR2 SNEGSKA (reference sequence). V lost 5 bases, J lost 3 bases, and 10 bases stayed unmatched. The CDR3 extends over 15 amino acids.